Listed here is a single TCR beta chain. What it recognizes is unknown. The CDR3 has 13 amino acids. Germline values: CDR1 LNHNV, CDR2 YYDKDF (reference sequence). The source of the sample is a study of OX40 agonist ivuxolimab in advanced cancers. Study details: It was ivuxolimab, an agonistic anti-OX40 (CD134) antibody, that patients were treated with. Study results and caveats: On average, a greater number of expanded clones characterised CD8+ T cells relative to CD4+.

Generated by immunoSEQ multiplex PCR, the TCRdb table keeps only in-frame clones and is missing some. This table has about 49,000 clones, 85% to 90% appearing once. The origin of this receptor is an adult with an advanced solid tumor such as melanoma, head and neck, liver or kidney cancer. The material was CD4+ or CD8+ T cells sorted from blood, obtained in a trial of the OX40 agonist ivuxolimab. This chain connects TRBV15 to TRBJ2-5, with no clear D. With the DNA end fitting TRBJ2-7 better, the J assignment may be wrong. This chain's CDR3 is CATSGAHYYEQYF. CDR3 sequence (DNA): TGTGCCACCTCGGGCGCCCACTACTACGAGCAGTACTTC.